These T cell receptor beta chains were read from a single sample in a study of T cell repertoires in cytomegalovirus infection. No antigen is known for these receptors. Using its own MiXCR run on the reads, TCRdb lists one record per CDR3 protein. The sample holds nearly 700,000 distinct CDR3 sequences, roughly 36% seen once. The specimen comprised cultured PBMCs, sampled from culture after CMV antigen stimulation. The receptors originated from a human donor in good health (CMV status not recorded). Some clones in this sample may be carry-over from other donors' samples. The CDR3 runs from the conserved cysteine through the conserved F or W. The D gene is left open where the match is weak. Part of the rows lack a size; the others show once, few, many or a class for expanded clones.

>TRBD2|-|TRBJ2-7|TRBV4-3
CASSQILAGLYEQYF
TGCGCCAGCAGCCAAATACTAGCGGGCTTATACGAGCAGTACTTC
>TRBD2|-|TRBJ2-1|TRBV6-2/TRBV6-3
CASRVSAGASNEQFF
TGTGCCAGCAGGGTATCAGCGGGAGCTAGTAATGAGCAGTTCTTC
>-|-|TRBJ2-1|TRBV5-1
CASRRLLSSYNEQFF
TGCGCCAGCCGCAGACTTCTAAGCTCCTACAATGAGCAGTTCTTC
>TRBD1|-|TRBJ1-2|TRBV4-3
CASSQDRGQGARGGYTF
TGCGCCAGCAGCCAAGACCGGGGACAGGGGGCGCGGGGCGGCTACACCTTC
>-|-|TRBJ2-1|TRBV6-1
CASSEPPYNEQFF
TGTGCCAGCAGTGAACCTCCCTACAATGAGCAGTTCTTC
>TRBD1|-|TRBJ2-1|TRBV11-2
CASSSGALGGSEQFF
TGTGCCAGCAGCTCCGGGGCCCTAGGGGGCAGTGAGCAGTTCTTC
>-|many|TRBJ2-3|TRBV7-8
CASSLALGHTQYF
TGTGCCAGCAGCTTAGCGCTGGGGCATACGCAGTATTTT
>-|few|TRBJ1-1|TRBV6-2/TRBV6-3
CASSKPLAEAFF
TGTGCCAGCAGTAAGCCTTTGGCTGAAGCTTTCTTT
>-|-|TRBJ1-2|TRBV7-2
CASSLITGNLYGYTF
TGTGCCAGCAGCTTAATCACAGGGAACCTGTATGGCTACACCTTC
>TRBD2|-|TRBJ2-3|TRBV4-2
CASSHPVGGGTDTQYF
TGTGCCAGCAGCCACCCAGTGGGGGGGGGCACAGATACGCAGTATTTT
>-|few|TRBJ1-1|TRBV7-2
CASSLARGGGTEAFF
TGTGCCAGCAGCTTAGCGCGGGGGGGAGGCACTGAAGCTTTCTTT
>-|few|TRBJ2-5|TRBV7-2
CASSLGEATQYF
TGTGCCAGCAGCTTAGGGGAGGCGACCCAGTACTTC
>TRBD2|-|TRBJ2-1|TRBV11-2
CASSDTTSSNEQFF
TGTGCCAGCAGCGACACGACTAGCTCCAATGAGCAGTTCTTC
>-|-|TRBJ2-3|TRBV11-2
CARSFRVGDTQYF
TGTGCCAGGAGCTTCCGGGTCGGAGATACGCAGTATTTT
>TRBD1|-|TRBJ2-5|TRBV7-2
CASRSKQGAETQYF
TGTGCCAGCAGAAGCAAACAGGGGGCAGAGACCCAGTACTTC
>-|-|TRBJ1-1|TRBV10-3
CAIRDSGEHTEAFF
TGTGCCATCAGAGACTCAGGGGAACATACTGAAGCTTTCTTT
>-|few|TRBJ1-1|TRBV6-6
CASSYEERVTEAFF
TGTGCCAGCAGTTACGAGGAGAGGGTCACTGAAGCTTTCTTT
>-|-|TRBJ1-2|TRBV6-2/TRBV6-3
CASSWRTANYGYTF
TGTGCCAGCAGTTGGCGGACCGCTAACTATGGCTACACCTTC
>-|many|TRBJ2-7|TRBV7-6
CASSPTHQAYEQYF
TGTGCCAGCAGCCCCACCCATCAAGCCTACGAGCAGTACTTC
>TRBD2|many|TRBJ2-3|TRBV7-2
CASSYRLATDTQYF
TGTGCCAGCAGCTACAGACTAGCCACAGATACGCAGTATTTT
>TRBD1|-|TRBJ1-2|TRBV6-1
CASRNRGQGRDGYTF
TGTGCCAGCAGGAACAGGGGGCAGGGTCGGGATGGCTACACCTTC
>-|-|TRBJ2-3|TRBV7-9
CASSDVLRGGTDTQYF
TGTGCCAGCAGCGACGTTTTAAGGGGCGGGACAGATACGCAGTATTTT
>-|-|TRBJ1-4|TRBV23-1
CASSRESGSF
TGCGCCAGCAGCCGCGAGAGTGGATCTTTT
>TRBD2|-|TRBJ2-2|TRBV6-5
CASNPRSGRAGGELFF
TGTGCCAGCAACCCCCGTAGCGGGAGGGCCGGCGGGGAGCTGTTTTTT
>-|-|TRBJ1-2|TRBV10-3
CAINTASNYGYTF
TGTGCCATCAATACAGCCTCAAACTATGGCTACACCTTC
>-|few|TRBJ2-7|TRBV12-3/TRBV12-4
CASSFGGATYEQYF
TGTGCCAGCAGTTTTGGGGGTGCCACCTACGAGCAGTACTTC